This T cell receptor beta chain is drawn from a study of cytomegalovirus exposure and HLA in healthy donors. Study as a whole: Out of approximately 170 million T cells, an earlier analysis found over 90 million unique TCR beta sequences in total. Broader study findings: Accounts indicate the classifier identified cytomegalovirus status with strong specificity and sensitivity. Rarity marked most TCR sequences, yet some public TCRs occurred in many donors.

This clone has only a few counts. The target antigen is unknown. Germline V lookup: CDR1 SGHNT, CDR2 YENEEA. This CDR3 contains 17 residues. The germline V and J ends were trimmed by 0 bases and 2 bases, with 13 bases remaining between them. Vbeta (60) and Jbeta (13) primers were used in the PCR. The data were produced by immunoSEQ multiplex PCR, yet TCRdb's version contains in-frame clones alone and is incomplete. Of about 250,000 clones listed, around 78% were seen once; the top ten hold about 0.47%. Sequencing used PBMCs. The chain links TRBV11-3 to TRBJ2-2, with unresolved D. The TCR was taken from a boy aged 10-17 years in good health and CMV-seronegative. CDR3 sequence (DNA): TGTGCCAGCAGCTTAGATCCGTTTCAGGAAAACACCGGGGAGCTGTTTTTT. Protein sequence: CASSLDPFQENTGELFF. The whole variable domain, filled in from reference TRBV11-3 and TRBJ2-2, reads EAGVVQSPRYKIIEKKQPVAFWCNPISGHNTLYWYLQNLGQGPELLIRYENEEAVDDSQLPKDRFSAERLKGVDSTLKIQPAELGDSAVYLCASSLDPFQENTGELFFGEGSRLTVL.